The 17 T cell receptor beta chains reported below all come from one sample, sequenced in a study of a mutant IDH1 vaccine in newly diagnosed glioma. These receptors are not linked to any known antigen. TCRdb keeps only in-frame clones here, not all; method: immunoSEQ multiplex PCR. The sample contains around 50,000 clones, about nine tenths of which appear only once. Time point given: week 5, during vaccination. Topical imiquimod was applied with each vaccine dose, which held 300 ug of mutant IDH1 20-mer peptide. Sequenced here: PBMCs, sampled from a glioma patient whose treatment included an IDH1 peptide vaccine. Every receptor here comes from a woman in her 40s with glioma.

The rearrangement uses TRBV10-1 and TRBJ2-3; no reliable D call. CDR3 length equals 16 residues. Trimming shortened V by 0 bases and J by 2 bases, and 12 bases separated the two germline ends. Germline V gene lookup returns CDR1 WNHNN and CDR2 SYGVQD (reference sequence). CDR3 sequence: CASSESTVGPTDTQYF. In nucleotides, the CDR3 is TGCGCCAGCAGTGAGTCGACGGTCGGCCCCACAGATACGCAGTATTTT.

This chain uses TRBV18 with TRBJ1-1; 12 bases map to TRBD1. J was trimmed by 3 bases and V by 3 bases; bases with no gene match: 14. This CDR3 is 19 amino acids long. Germline values: CDR1 KGHSH, CDR2 LQKENI. CDR3 DNA: TGTGCCAGCTCACCCGGGACAGGGGGCCTGGGAAGCTTGGACACTGAAGCTTTCTTT. Its protein is CASSPGTGGLGSLDTEAFF.

This chain connects TRBV6-4 to TRBJ1-1; no firm D call. CDR3 length: 13 residues. Deletions cut 1 base from V and 1 base from J, with 4 bases between. CDR1 MRHNA and CDR2 SNTAGT come from the germline V gene. CDR3 sequence: CASSDLENTEAFF. The CDR3, as DNA: TGTGCCAGCAGTGACTTGGAGAACACTGAAGCTTTCTTT.

This clone came up once. The rearrangement joins TRBV5-1 to TRBJ2-1; D gene uncertain. The CDR3 is 15 amino acids. V lost 0 bases and J lost 6, with 13 bases in between. Germline V CDR1 and CDR2: SGHRS, YFSETQ. CDR3 sequence reads: CASSLAGMPGNEQFF. CDR3 DNA sequence: TGCGCCAGCAGCTTGGCCGGAATGCCCGGCAATGAGCAGTTCTTC.

V usage is TRBV7-6 and J usage is TRBJ2-3, with 10 bases fitting TRBD2. The V segment lost 5 bases and the J segment 4 bases; nucleotides outside the gene matches: 6. Per the germline V gene, CDR1 is SGHVS and CDR2 is FNYEAQ. The CDR3 length is 15 residues. The CDR3 sequence is CASSETSGASDTQYF. The CDR3 nucleotides read TGTGCCAGCAGCGAAACTAGCGGGGCCTCAGATACGCAGTATTTT.

This chain joins TRBV6-5 and TRBJ2-1; 11 bases match TRBD2. CDR1 is MNHEY and CDR2 is SVGAGI in the germline V gene. The J segment lost 8 bases and the V segment lost 0 bases, leaving 6 bases of the junction unmatched. The length of the CDR3 is 16 residues. The CDR3 bases are TGTGCCAGCAGTTACTCGAGGCTAGCGGGAGGCGATGAGCAGTTCTTC. It yields the protein CASSYSRLAGGDEQFF.

This chain joins TRBV2 and TRBJ1-3; no firm D call. CDR3 size: 13 residues. CDR1 is SNHLY and CDR2 is FYNNEI in the germline V gene. V was pared by 5 bases and J by 6 bases, with 11 bases between. CDR3 coding DNA: TGTGCCAGCAGTACGGACGCAACAAACACCATATATTTT. The encoded protein is CASSTDATNTIYF.

The V and J genes are TRBV4-3 and TRBJ2-7; 10 nucleotides line up with TRBD1. V trimming: 0 bases; J trimming: 3 bases; junction bases outside the gene matches: 5. Germline-derived CDR1 and CDR2 are LGHNA and YSLEER. This CDR3 region has 16 residues. CDR3 DNA: TGCGCCAGCAGCCAAGATTGGGACAGGGGAATCTACGAGCAGTACTTC. It codes for CASSQDWDRGIYEQYF.

The chain carries TRBV7-9 and TRBJ2-7, with D hard to call. The CDR3 has 11 amino acids. The ends were cut back, 4 bases at V and 3 bases at J, with 4 bases in the middle. Germline CDR1 and CDR2: SEHNR and FQNEAQ (reference sequence). DNA for the CDR3: TGTGCCAGCAGCTCTGACTACGAGCAGTACTTC. Translation: CASSSDYEQYF.

This rearrangement joins TRBV18 to TRBJ2-2; D is ambiguous. Germline V gene lookup returns CDR1 KGHSH and CDR2 LQKENI. There are 17 residues in the CDR3. The ends were cut back, 4 bases at V and 0 bases at J, with 15 bases in the middle. The CDR3 here is CASSLMVTRTNTGELFF. The CDR3 nucleotides read TGTGCCAGCTCACTTATGGTTACACGGACGAACACCGGGGAGCTGTTTTTT.

The V gene is TRBV4-2, the J gene TRBJ1-2, with 8 bases identical to TRBD1. Germline V gene sequence: CDR1 LGHNA, CDR2 YNFKEQ. Unmatched junction bases numbered 12, after V lost 1 base and J lost 5 bases. The CDR3 extends over 17 amino acids. The CDR3 DNA reads TGTGCCAGCAGCCAAGTTTCGTCCGGACAGGGTACATATGGCTACACCTTC. Translated, it gives CASSQVSSGQGTYGYTF.

The chain uses TRBV29-1 and TRBJ1-2; D may be TRBD1 (5 bases). Deletions cut 8 bases from V and 4 bases from J, with 17 bases between. This CDR3 has 13 amino acids. Per the germline V gene, CDR1 is SQVTM and CDR2 is ANQGSEA. The CDR3 coding sequence is TGCAGCACGTGGGGCGGAGAACCCTATGGCTACACCTTC. Its protein is CSTWGGEPYGYTF.

This chain links TRBV5-1 with TRBJ1-1; TRBD1 is a possible D gene (6 bases). CDR1 is SGHRS, CDR2 YFSETQ, per germline. CDR3 length: 13 residues. Trimming cost V 0 bases and J 6 bases, with 9 bases left between them. Written as DNA, the CDR3 is TGCGCCAGCAGCTTGGAAGGGGGTTCTGAAGCTTTCTTT. Translated, it gives CASSLEGGSEAFF. Drawing the rest from reference TRBV5-1 and TRBJ1-1, the complete variable domain is KAGVTQTPRYLIKTRGQQVTLSCSPISGHRSVSWYQQTPGQGLQFLFEYFSETQRNKGNFPGRFSGRQFSNSRSEMNVSTLELGDSALYLCASSLEGGSEAFFGQGTRLTVV.

The CDR3 DNA follows: TGTGCCAGCAGTGAACCGTTTAACACTGAAGCTTTCTTT. Translating it yields CASSEPFNTEAFF. This rearrangement joins TRBV25-1 to TRBJ1-1; D uncertain. Trimming pared 2 bases from V and 2 bases from J, leaving 6 bases between. The CDR3 consists of 13 residues. Germline V gives CDR1 MGHDK, CDR2 SYGVNS.

The chain links TRBV29-1 to TRBJ1-1; D not certain. The CDR3 is 10 residues long. Germline V lookup: CDR1 SQVTM, CDR2 ANQGSEA. The V end was cut by 6 bases, the J end by 6 bases, with 8 bases between. This CDR3 reads CSVWTAEAFF. Here the CDR3 DNA reads TGCAGCGTATGGACGGCTGAAGCTTTCTTT.

V and J are TRBV7-9 and TRBJ2-5; D could derive from TRBD1 or TRBD2 (7 bases each). With 5 bases removed from V and 4 bases from J, the gap between germline ends came to 17 bases. From germline, CDR1 is SEHNR and CDR2 FQNEAQ (reference sequence). This CDR3 contains 15 residues. The CDR3 is CASSLRGGGGETQYF. The CDR3 DNA follows: TGTGCCAGCAGCCTCCGGGGAGGGGGCGGAGAGACCCAGTACTTC.

The J gene is TRBJ1-5, the V gene TRBV7-2; a weak D match, TRBD1 (6 bases). CDR1 is SGHTA, CDR2 FQGNSA, per germline. With 3 bases removed from V and 1 base from J, the gap between germline ends came to 10 bases. The CDR3 spans 15 residues. CDR3 region: CASSLGATSNQPQHF. The CDR3 coding sequence is TGTGCCAGCAGCTTGGGGGCCACAAGCAATCAGCCCCAGCATTTT.